The TCR beta chain described here comes from a study of blood T cell repertoires in COVID-19. Overall study context: Sample material is recorded as cDNA or gDNA derived from T cells, B-cell-depleted T cells, or PBMCs.

In the original processing: How many nucleated cells were present was estimated from reference gene primer amplification. The assay was immunoSEQ multiplex PCR, and TCRdb's table has in-frame clones only and misses some. V, J and clone size are taken as reported in that table, and D and trimming were inferred from the DNA itself. The sample holds over 250,000 clones, approximately 85% seen once. The CDR3 spans 15 residues. V shed 0 bases, J shed 3 bases, and the junction held 5 bases outside the gene matches. The germline CDR1 and CDR2 sequences are SGDLS and YYNGEE. The chain uses TRBV9 and TRBJ1-2, with 7 bases fitting TRBD1. The sequence came from a middle-aged man with active or convalescent COVID-19. The sample was peripheral blood. The CDR3 nucleotides are TGTGCCAGCAGCGTAGGGGCAGGGGGATACTATGGCTACACCTTC. Residues: CASSVGAGGYYGYTF.